A single sample gave rise to the 11 T cell receptor beta chains below, sequenced in a study of T cells after yellow fever vaccination. TCRdb reprocessed the 5' RACE reads with MiXCR, giving one entry per CDR3 protein. The sample carries approximately 250,000 distinct CDR3 sequences, approximately 6.7% recorded once. The source material was CD4+ T cells sorted from PBMCs, sampled on the day of the yellow fever booster vaccination. Receptor source: a man aged 25-45 years who received the YFV17D yellow fever vaccine.

This chain joins TRBV28 and TRBJ1-1; 12 bases agree with TRBD1. Germline trimming cut 7 bases from V and 0 bases from J; bases unmatched to any gene: 9. CDR1 and CDR2 (germline): MDHEN, SYDVKM. This CDR3 is 17 amino acids long. CDR3: CASTSPGTGGMNTEAFF. In DNA, the CDR3 is TGTGCCAGCACCTCCCCCGGGACAGGGGGCATGAACACTGAAGCTTTCTTT. Variable domain in full (rest from reference TRBV28 and TRBJ1-1): DVKVTQSSRYLVKRTGEKVFLECVQDMDHENMFWYRQDPGLGLRLIYFSYDVKMKEKGDIPEGYSVSREKKERFSLILESASTNQTSMYLCASTSPGTGGMNTEAFFGQGTRLTVV.

This clonotype was seen a few times. This chain connects TRBV20-1 to TRBJ1-1, with D uncertain. Trimming cost V 3 bases and J 8 bases, with 10 bases left between them. Germline values: CDR1 DFQATT, CDR2 SNEGSKA (reference sequence). There are 11 residues in the CDR3. The CDR3 nucleotides read TGCAGTGCTAGCAAGGAAACCGAAGCTTTCTTT. This translates into CSASKETEAFF.

The chain joins TRBV10-3 to TRBJ1-2; D uncertain. Per the germline V gene, CDR1 is ENHRY and CDR2 is SYGVKD. The V end was cut by 3 bases, the J end by 11 bases, with 13 bases between. The CDR3 covers 12 residues. CDR3 sequence (DNA): TGTGCCATCAGTGAATCCCAGGTTTCGTACACCTTC. Translating gives CAISESQVSYTF.

This clonotype was recorded a few times. The gene calls are TRBV29-1 and TRBJ1-2, with TRBD1 identical over 8 bases. CDR3 size: 12 residues. Germline CDR1 SQVTM, CDR2 ANQGSEA. Trimming at V came to 6 bases and at J to 6 bases, leaving 6 bases not matched to a gene. CDR3 sequence reads: CSVDDRGDGYTF. Here the CDR3 DNA reads TGCAGCGTCGATGACAGGGGTGATGGCTACACCTTC.

This clonotype was found a few times. The V gene is TRBV14, the J gene TRBJ2-2; no firm D call. Germline V gives CDR1 SGHDN, CDR2 FVKESK. V was trimmed by 0 bases and J by 6 bases, leaving 14 bases between them. The CDR3 contains 16 residues. CDR3 sequence (DNA): TGTGCCAGCAGCCAAGAGGAACTCGCGTTATCCGGGGAGCTGTTTTTT. The encoded protein is CASSQEELALSGELFF.

This clonotype came up a few times. In DNA, the CDR3 is TGTGCCAGCAGCAAGGACCTCCCTCTGGGACTAGCGACCACCACAGATACGCAGTATTTT. Amino acids: CASSKDLPLGLATTTDTQYF. The gene calls are TRBV6-2 or TRBV6-3 and TRBJ2-3; 10 bases map to TRBD2. V lost 6 bases and J lost 2; bases outside the gene matches: 20. The CDR3 totals 20 residues. Per germline, CDR1 MNHEY and CDR2 SVGEGT.

CDR3 protein: CASSPKGQASYNSPLHF. The CDR3 DNA is TGTGCCAGCAGCCCAAAGGGACAGGCCTCCTATAATTCACCCCTCCACTTT. This chain uses TRBV7-9 with TRBJ1-6; the match to TRBD1 covers 8 bases. V lost 5 bases and J lost 0; bases outside the gene matches: 6. This CDR3 is 17 amino acids long. In germline, CDR1 is SEHNR, CDR2 FQNEAQ (reference sequence).

Only a few counts were recorded for this clonotype. Here the CDR3 DNA reads TGTGCCAGCAGCTCCTTTCGGGACAGGTTGGACTACGAGCAGTACTTC. Encoded protein: CASSSFRDRLDYEQYF. The chain employs TRBV7-9 and TRBJ2-7, with 8 bases matching TRBD1. Germline trimming cut 4 bases from V and 3 bases from J; bases unmatched to any gene: 11. Germline lookup yields CDR1 SEHNR and CDR2 FQNEAQ (reference sequence). There are 16 residues in the CDR3.

As to this clonotype: Possible read error: a much larger clone is one base away. The CDR3, as DNA: TGTCCCAGCTCCCCCGGGACTAGTCCCCCCTACGAGCAGTACTTC. This encodes CPSSPGTSPPYEQYF. This chain joins TRBV18 and TRBJ2-7; 8 nucleotides align to TRBD2. The CDR3 loop spans 15 amino acids. CDR1 KGHSH and CDR2 LQKENI come from the germline V gene.

The rearrangement joins TRBV6-2 or TRBV6-3 to TRBJ2-7; the D gene is possibly TRBD1 (6 bases). Germline CDR1 reads MNHEY; CDR2 reads SVGEGT. The CDR3 loop spans 18 amino acids. V dropped 5 bases and J dropped 2 bases, with 25 bases sitting between them. As DNA, the CDR3 is TGTGCCAGCAGTAACAGGGAACTATGGGTAGGAGGAACCTACGAGCAGTACTTC. This translates into CASSNRELWVGGTYEQYF.

This clonotype was seen at least ten times. V gene TRBV28 combines with J gene TRBJ2-2; D possibly corresponds to TRBD1 (6 bases). Germline-derived CDR1 and CDR2 are MDHEN and SYDVKM. The length of the CDR3 is 18 residues. V shed 6 bases and J shed 3 bases, with 23 bases lying between them. This CDR3 is CASSPPRGHPPYTGELFF. As DNA, the CDR3 is TGTGCCAGCAGCCCACCCAGGGGACACCCACCATACACCGGGGAGCTGTTTTTT.